This TCR beta chain was identified in a study of beta chain features in type 1 diabetes. Study-wide results and limits: Moderate but significant shortening of TCRB CDR3s was recorded in all four CD4+ subsets from Type 1 diabetes patients.

Expressed TCRB transcripts were sequenced because the isolated RNA had all been reverse transcribed beforehand. Using immunoSEQ multiplex PCR, the repertoire was profiled, and TCRdb retains in-frame clones only, with some absent. The repertoire consists of roughly 400,000 clones, with about 15% occurring once and the leading ten covering under 0.02%. Notes on this clone: Its antigen is undetermined.

The CDR3 consists of 14 residues. CDR1 LNHDA and CDR2 SQIVND come from the germline V gene (reference sequence). V was trimmed by 2 bases and J by 6 bases, leaving 13 bases between them. The chain employs TRBV19 and TRBJ1-2; D gene uncertain. The TCR sequence derives from a woman between 18 and 29 years old in good health. The sample was naive CD4+ T cells from blood. The DNA for the CDR3 is TGTGCCAGTAGTATAAGAACGGATGGAGATGGCTACACCTTC. Its translation: CASSIRTDGDGYTF.